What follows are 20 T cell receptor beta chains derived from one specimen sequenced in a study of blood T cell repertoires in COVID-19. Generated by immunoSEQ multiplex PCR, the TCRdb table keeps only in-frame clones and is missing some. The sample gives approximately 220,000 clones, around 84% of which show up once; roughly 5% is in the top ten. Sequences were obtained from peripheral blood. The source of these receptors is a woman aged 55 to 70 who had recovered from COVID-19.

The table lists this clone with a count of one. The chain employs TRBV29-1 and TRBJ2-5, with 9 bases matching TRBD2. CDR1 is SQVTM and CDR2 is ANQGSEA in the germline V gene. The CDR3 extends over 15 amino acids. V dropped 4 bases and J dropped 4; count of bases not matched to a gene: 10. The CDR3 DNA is TGCAGCGTTGCGTACCCGCGGGGGGGGGCAGAGACCCAGTACTTC. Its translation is CSVAYPRGGAETQYF.

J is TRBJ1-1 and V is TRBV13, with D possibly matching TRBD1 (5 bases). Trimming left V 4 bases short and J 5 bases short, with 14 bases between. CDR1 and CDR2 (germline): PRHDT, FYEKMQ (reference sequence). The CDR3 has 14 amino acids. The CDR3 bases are TGTGCCAGCAGCTCGGAGGGGTGGAGGACTGAAGCTTTCTTT. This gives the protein CASSSEGWRTEAFF. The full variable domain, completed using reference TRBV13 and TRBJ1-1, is AAGVIQSPRHLIKEKRETATLKCYPIPRHDTVYWYQQGPGQDPQFLISFYEKMQSDKGSIPDRFSAQQFSDYHSELNMSSLELGDSALYFCASSSEGWRTEAFFGQGTRLTVV.

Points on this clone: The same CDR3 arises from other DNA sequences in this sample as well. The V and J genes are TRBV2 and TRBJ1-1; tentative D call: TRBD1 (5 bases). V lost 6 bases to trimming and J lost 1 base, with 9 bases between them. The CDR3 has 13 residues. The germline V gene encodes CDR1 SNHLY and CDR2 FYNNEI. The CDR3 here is CASRADRNTEAFF. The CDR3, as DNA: TGTGCCAGCAGGGCCGACAGGAACACTGAAGCTTTCTTT.

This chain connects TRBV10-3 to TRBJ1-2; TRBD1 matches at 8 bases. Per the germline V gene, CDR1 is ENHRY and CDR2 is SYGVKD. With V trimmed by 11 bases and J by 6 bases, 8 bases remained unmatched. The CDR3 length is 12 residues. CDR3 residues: CASGRGQDGYTF. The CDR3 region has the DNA TGTGCCTCCGGCAGGGGGCAAGATGGCTACACCTTC.

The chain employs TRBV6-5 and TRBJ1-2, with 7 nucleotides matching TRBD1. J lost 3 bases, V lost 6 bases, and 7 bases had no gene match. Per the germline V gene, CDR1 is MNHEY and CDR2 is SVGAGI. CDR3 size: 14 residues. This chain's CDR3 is CASRRQGDDYGYTF. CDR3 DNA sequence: TGTGCCAGCAGAAGACAGGGCGACGACTATGGCTACACCTTC.

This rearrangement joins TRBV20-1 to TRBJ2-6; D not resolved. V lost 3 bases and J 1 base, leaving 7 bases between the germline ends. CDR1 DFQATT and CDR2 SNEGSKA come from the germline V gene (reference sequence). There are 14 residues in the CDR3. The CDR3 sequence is CSASDRSGANVLTF. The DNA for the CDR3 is TGCAGTGCTAGTGACCGGTCTGGGGCCAACGTCCTGACTTTC.

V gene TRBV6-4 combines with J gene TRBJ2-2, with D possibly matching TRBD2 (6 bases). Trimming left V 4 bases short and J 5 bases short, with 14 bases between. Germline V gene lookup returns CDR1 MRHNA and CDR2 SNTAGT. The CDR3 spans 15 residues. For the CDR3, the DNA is TGTGCCAGCAGTGCCTTTGGGACTTCTACCGGGGAGCTGTTTTTT. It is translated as CASSAFGTSTGELFF.

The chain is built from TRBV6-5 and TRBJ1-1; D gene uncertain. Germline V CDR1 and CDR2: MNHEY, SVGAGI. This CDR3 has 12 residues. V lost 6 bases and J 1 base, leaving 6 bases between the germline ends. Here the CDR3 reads CASSHQNTEAFF. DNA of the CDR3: TGTGCCAGCAGCCATCAGAACACTGAAGCTTTCTTT.

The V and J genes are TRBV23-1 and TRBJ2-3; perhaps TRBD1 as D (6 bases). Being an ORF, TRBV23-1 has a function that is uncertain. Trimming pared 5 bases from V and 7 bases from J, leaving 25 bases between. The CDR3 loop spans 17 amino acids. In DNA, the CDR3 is TGCGCCAGCAGTACAGGGCCGTACGACTCACAACCGAATACGCAGTATTTT. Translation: CASSTGPYDSQPNTQYF.

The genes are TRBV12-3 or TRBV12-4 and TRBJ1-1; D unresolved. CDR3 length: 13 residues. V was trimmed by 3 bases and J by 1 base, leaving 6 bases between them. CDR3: CASSFSQNTEAFF. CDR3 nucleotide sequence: TGTGCCAGCAGTTTTAGTCAGAACACTGAAGCTTTCTTT.

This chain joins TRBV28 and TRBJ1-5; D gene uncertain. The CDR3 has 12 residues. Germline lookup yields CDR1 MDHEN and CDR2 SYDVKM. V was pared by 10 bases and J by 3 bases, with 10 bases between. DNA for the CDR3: TGTGCCACCGCCCGAGACAATCAGCCCCAGCATTTT. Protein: CATARDNQPQHF.

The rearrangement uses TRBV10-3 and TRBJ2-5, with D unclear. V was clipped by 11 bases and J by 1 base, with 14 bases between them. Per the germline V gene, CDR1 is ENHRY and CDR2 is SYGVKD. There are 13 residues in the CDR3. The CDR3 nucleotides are TGTGCCGCCAAGACTGCGCTCCAAGAGACCCAGTACTTC. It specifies CAAKTALQETQYF.

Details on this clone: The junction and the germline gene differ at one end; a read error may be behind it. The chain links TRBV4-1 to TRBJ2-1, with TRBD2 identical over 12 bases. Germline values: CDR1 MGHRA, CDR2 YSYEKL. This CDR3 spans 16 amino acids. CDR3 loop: CASSQSLAGGLNVQFF. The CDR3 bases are TGCGCCAGCAGCCAAAGCCTAGCGGGGGGGCTTAATGTGCAGTTCTTC.

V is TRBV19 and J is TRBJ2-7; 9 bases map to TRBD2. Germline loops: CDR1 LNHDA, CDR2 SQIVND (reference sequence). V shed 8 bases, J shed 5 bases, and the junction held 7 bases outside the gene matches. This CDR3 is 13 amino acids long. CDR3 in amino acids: CASQAGGLDEQYF. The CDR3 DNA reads TGTGCCAGTCAAGCGGGGGGTTTAGACGAGCAGTACTTC.

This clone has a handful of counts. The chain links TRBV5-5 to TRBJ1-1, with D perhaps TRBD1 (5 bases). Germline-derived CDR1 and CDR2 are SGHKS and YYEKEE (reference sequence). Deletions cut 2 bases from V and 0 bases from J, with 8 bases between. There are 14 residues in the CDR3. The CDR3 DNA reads TGTGCCAGCAGCTTCCAGGGCCTGAACACTGAAGCTTTCTTT. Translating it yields CASSFQGLNTEAFF.

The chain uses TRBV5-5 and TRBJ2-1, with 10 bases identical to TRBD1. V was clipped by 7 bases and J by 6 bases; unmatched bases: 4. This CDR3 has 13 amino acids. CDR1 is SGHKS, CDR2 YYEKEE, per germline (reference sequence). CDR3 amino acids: CASADRGLNEQFF. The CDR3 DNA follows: TGTGCCAGCGCTGACAGGGGGCTCAATGAGCAGTTCTTC.

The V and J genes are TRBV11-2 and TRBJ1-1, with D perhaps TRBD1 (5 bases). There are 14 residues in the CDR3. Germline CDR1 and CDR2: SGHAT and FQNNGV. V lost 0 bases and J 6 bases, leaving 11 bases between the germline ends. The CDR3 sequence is CASSLDAGRAEAFF. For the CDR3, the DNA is TGTGCCAGCAGCTTAGATGCAGGGAGGGCTGAAGCTTTCTTT.

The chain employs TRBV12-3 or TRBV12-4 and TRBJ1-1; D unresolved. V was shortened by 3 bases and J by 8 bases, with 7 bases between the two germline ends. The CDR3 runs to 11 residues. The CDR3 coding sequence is TGTGCCAGCAGTTTGGAGGCAGAAGCTTTCTTT. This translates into CASSLEAEAFF.

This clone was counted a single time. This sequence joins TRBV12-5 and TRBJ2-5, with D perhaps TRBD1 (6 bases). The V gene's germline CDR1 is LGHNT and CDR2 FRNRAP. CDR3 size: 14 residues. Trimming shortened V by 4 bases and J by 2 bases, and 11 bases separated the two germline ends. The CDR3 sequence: CASGSGQPQETQYF. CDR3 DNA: TGTGCTAGTGGTTCCGGACAGCCACAAGAGACCCAGTACTTC.

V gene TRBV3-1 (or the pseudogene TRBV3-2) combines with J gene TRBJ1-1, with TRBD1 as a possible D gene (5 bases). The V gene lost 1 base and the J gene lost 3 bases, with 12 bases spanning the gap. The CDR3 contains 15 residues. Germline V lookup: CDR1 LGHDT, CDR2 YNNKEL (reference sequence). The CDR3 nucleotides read TGTGCCAGCAGCCAAGTTAGAAGGGGTGACACTGAAGCTTTCTTT. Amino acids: CASSQVRRGDTEAFF.